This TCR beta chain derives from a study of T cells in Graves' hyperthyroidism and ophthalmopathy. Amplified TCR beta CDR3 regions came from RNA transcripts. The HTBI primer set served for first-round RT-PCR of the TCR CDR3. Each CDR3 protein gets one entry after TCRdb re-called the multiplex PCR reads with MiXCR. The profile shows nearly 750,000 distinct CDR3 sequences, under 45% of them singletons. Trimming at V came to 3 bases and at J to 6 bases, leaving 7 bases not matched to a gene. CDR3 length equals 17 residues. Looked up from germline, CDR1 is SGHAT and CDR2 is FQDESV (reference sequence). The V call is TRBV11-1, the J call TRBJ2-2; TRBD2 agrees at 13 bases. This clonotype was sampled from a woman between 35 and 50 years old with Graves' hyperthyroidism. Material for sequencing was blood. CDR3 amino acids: CASSLGGLAGSAGELFF. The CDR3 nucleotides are TGTGCCAGCAGCTTGGGGGGACTAGCGGGATCGGCCGGGGAGCTGTTTTTT.